This entry is about one T cell receptor beta chain. This clonotype was seen ten or more times. Its antigen is not yet known. Base qualities are missing; no much larger clone stands one base away. This specimen belongs to a study of CD8 T cells in ankylosing spondylitis (dated by TCRdb to 2016 to 2017). As for the study more broadly: The study set out to find disease-linked TCR variants by profiling T cell receptor beta repertoires in ankylosing spondylitis patients and healthy donors. In total, the full study cohort was made up of roughly 100 healthy donors and 25 ankylosing spondylitis patients. Peripheral blood was sampled, and synovial fluid was also collected from ankylosing spondylitis patients.

Reads for this sample came from an Illumina HiSeq 2500. Quantitative 5'-RACE with molecular barcodes was the method used to prepare the TCR beta libraries. The published analysis was carried out like this. A new computational method, built on a probabilistic model of VDJ rearrangement, was used to identify disease-linked TCR variants. Through fastp at Q25 and MiXCR, TCRdb rebuilt clones from the public reads, retaining in-frame beta chains. Each entry is one CDR3 protein sequence, shown with its most common DNA and genes. The V and J calls and clone size come from TCRdb's table, not from the authors' own analysis. Within this sample are about 800,000 distinct CDR3 sequences, with 12% of them counted one time only. The biggest ten clones account for 0.51% of the sample. Broad study findings and their caveats: A TCR beta motif made up of about eight highly homologous amino acid variants appeared to be characteristic of blood from ankylosing spondylitis patients. The disease-linked clones were reported as significantly enriched in matched synovial fluid samples from ankylosing spondylitis patients. Some of the motif variants had been reported before in the synovial fluid and blood of reactive arthritis patients, a finding that suggests common disease-initiation mechanisms. A CD8+ phenotype was shown by the disease-linked clones, which were found at relatively low frequencies in peripheral blood.

V loses 6 bases of germline sequence and J loses 3 bases, and the interval between the two ends is 14 bases. Spanning cysteine to phenylalanine, the CDR3 consists of 14 amino acids. Only CDR3 DNA remains: 42 bases, in frame from the first base. This clonotype was obtained from a male donor with ankylosing spondylitis. The specimen sequenced was blood, either unsorted or a sorted T cell fraction (not recorded which). This chain joins TRBV12-3 or TRBV12-4 to TRBJ2-5, and TRBD2 may be the D gene, going by 7 matching bases. The bases are TGTGCCAGCAGAAACAGGGCGGGGGAAGAGACCCAGTACTTC. Its product reads: CASRNRAGEETQYF.